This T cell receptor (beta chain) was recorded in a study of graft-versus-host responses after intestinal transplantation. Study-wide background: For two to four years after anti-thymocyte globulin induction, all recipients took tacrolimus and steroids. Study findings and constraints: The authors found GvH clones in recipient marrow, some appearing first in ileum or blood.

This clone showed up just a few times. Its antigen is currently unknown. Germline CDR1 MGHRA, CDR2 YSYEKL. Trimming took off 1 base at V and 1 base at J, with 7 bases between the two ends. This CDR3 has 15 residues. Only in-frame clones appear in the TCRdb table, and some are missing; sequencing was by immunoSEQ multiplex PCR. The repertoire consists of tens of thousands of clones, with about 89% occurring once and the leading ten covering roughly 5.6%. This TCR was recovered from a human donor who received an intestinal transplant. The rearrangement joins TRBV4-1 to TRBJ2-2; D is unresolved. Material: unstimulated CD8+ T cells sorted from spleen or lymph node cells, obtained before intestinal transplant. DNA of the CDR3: TGCGCCAGCAGCCAAGCGCTCATGAACACCGGGGAGCTGTTTTTT. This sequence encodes CASSQALMNTGELFF.